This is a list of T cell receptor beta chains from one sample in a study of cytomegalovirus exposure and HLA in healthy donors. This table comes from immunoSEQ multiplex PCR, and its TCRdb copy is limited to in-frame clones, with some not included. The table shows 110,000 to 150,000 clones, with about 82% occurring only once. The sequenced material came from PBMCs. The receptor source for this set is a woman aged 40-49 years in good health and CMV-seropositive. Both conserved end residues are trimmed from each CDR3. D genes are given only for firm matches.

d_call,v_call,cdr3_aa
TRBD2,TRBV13,ASSSGGLAGTAQY
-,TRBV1,TSSFNEQY
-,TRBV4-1,ASSPGDREVEKLF
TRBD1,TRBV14,ASSPKTGGGGYT
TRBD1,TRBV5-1,ASSPGGGQGTYEQC
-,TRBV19,ASSIQWALNTEAF
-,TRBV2,ASSEAGGNYGYT
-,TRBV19,ASHKRPSTNEKLF
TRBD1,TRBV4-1,ASSQESWGWGQGDQPQH
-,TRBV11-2,ASSLGGSSYEQY
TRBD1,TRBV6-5,ASSNDRDSYEQY
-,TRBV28,ASSPMDTNTEAF
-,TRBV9,ASSGSLRRSYNEQF
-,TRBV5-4,ASSSFGSSYEQY
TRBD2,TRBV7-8,ASGGVVADNEQF
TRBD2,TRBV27,ASSFSGTTRLVSYNEQF
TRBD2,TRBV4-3,ASSRGGGAGELF
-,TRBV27,ASSITGYNQPQH
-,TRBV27,ASSPRGDALGPQH
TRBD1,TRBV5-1,ASSGQGELGTEAF
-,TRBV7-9,ASSLGQGGTGELF
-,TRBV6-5,ASSYRDPPYEQY
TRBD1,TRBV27,ASSPPGTGQY
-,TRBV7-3,ASSFPGYCKEAF
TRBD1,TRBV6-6,ASTDGTGGTDTQY
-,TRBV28,ASSSQGFPEAF
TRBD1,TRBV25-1,ASSDREIGTGELF
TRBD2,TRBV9,ASSVVPYGGAGSDTQY
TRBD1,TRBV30,AWRTGLYYGYT
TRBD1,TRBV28,ASSRQGSNQPQH
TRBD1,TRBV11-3,ASSQGAGELF
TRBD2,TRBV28,ASSFLAGPWGSSSYNEQF
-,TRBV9,ASSFAGRDTQY
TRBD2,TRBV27,ASTGTSGRAGSYNEQF
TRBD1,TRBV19,ASRPGQGYGYT
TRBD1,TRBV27,ASSAGGYEQY
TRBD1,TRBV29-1,SARDRDYEQY
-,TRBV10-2,ASSLTGNTGELF
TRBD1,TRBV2,ASRGTGGEINEQF